Sequencing of this T cell receptor beta chain was carried out in a study of cytomegalovirus exposure and HLA in healthy donors. Overall study context: Clustering assigned 81% of the roughly 420 genotyped donors to the Caucasian-associated ancestry cluster.

CDR1 and CDR2 from the germline V gene are SNHLY and FYNNEI. V shed 7 bases and J shed 1 base, with 15 bases lying between them. The length of the CDR3 is 15 residues. With respect to this clone: Its antigen is undetermined.

PCR amplification relied on 60 Vbeta primers (plus 13 Jbeta primers). TCRdb's copy holds only in-frame clones and misses some; the assay was immunoSEQ multiplex PCR. Of 95,000 to 150,000 clones detected, under 90% appear once; the ten largest clones hold approximately 8.8%. Study outcomes and limitations: Among TCR beta chains of equal frequency, HLA-associated ones were more clonally expanded in a later analysis. Owing to their indistinguishability, certain V segments, notably TRBV6-2 and TRBV6-3, were excluded.

Sequenced input: PBMCs. The chain carries TRBV2 and TRBJ2-3; TRBD1 might be the D (6 bases). This receptor was identified in a female donor in good health and CMV-seropositive. CDR3: CASTLRGTGTDTQYF. For the CDR3, the DNA is TGTGCCAGCACCCTGAGGGGGACCGGCACAGATACGCAGTATTTT.